This T cell receptor (beta chain) was identified in a study of T cell changes during pregnancy in multiple sclerosis. Germline V lookup: CDR1 LGHNA, CDR2 YSLEER. The CDR3 is 16 amino acids. Trimming stripped 0 bases from V and 0 bases from J, with 9 bases between. The method was immunoSEQ multiplex PCR; TCRdb's version includes in-frame clones alone and lacks a portion of them. Here the sample spans over 90,000 clones, over 75% being singletons. This chain uses TRBV4-3 with TRBJ2-1; D might be TRBD2 (5 bases). The receptor was isolated from a female donor in good health, enrolled as a control in a pregnancy study. This sample comprised peripheral blood, obtained in the second trimester of pregnancy. CDR3 residues: CASSQDPRGSYNEQFF. The CDR3 nucleotides read TGCGCCAGCAGCCAAGATCCCCGGGGCTCCTACAATGAGCAGTTCTTC.